One and the same sample provided the 15 T cell receptor beta chains below, sequenced in a study of CXCR3-negative and CXCR3-positive naive CD8 T cells. 5' RACE with UMI labels generated the TRB cDNA libraries. No DNA is given; TCRdb re-called the 5' RACE reads and lists each CDR3 protein once. The listing contains 7,500 to 8,500 distinct CDR3 sequences. The sequencing input was naive CXCR3- CD8+ T cells from blood. Specified subset: CD45RO-CCR7+CD27+CD95- naive CD8+ T cells lacking CXCR3 (TNR3-). These receptors were collected from a human donor in good health. Some clones in this sample may be carry-over from other donors' samples.

According to its frequency, this clonotype is medium-sized. The V gene is TRBV29-1, the J gene TRBJ2-5; TCRdb's assignment of TRBD1 cannot be checked, as there is no DNA. The CDR3 loop spans 15 amino acids. Germline V gene sequence: CDR1 SQVTM, CDR2 ANQGSEA. The CDR3 sequence is CSVDGTGGYQETQYF.

This rearrangement joins TRBV29-1 to TRBJ2-2. CDR1 and CDR2 (germline): SQVTM, ANQGSEA. This CDR3 has 12 amino acids. Here the CDR3 reads CSVVTDTGELFF.

The CDR3 reads CSARDPGLAGVYTDTQYF. This chain joins TRBV20-1 and TRBJ2-3; TCRdb's D gene call, TRBD2, goes unchecked for lack of DNA. The CDR3 sequence is 18 residues long. The germline V gene encodes CDR1 DFQATT and CDR2 SNEGSKA (reference sequence).

The chain is built from TRBV12-3 or TRBV12-4 and TRBJ2-7; there is no DNA to check the TCRdb D call of TRBD1. The CDR3 loop spans 13 amino acids. The CDR3 reads CASSFGGRNEQYF.

The chain combines TRBV19 with TRBJ2-1; TCRdb's D gene call, TRBD2, goes unchecked for lack of DNA. This CDR3 comprises 19 residues. Germline lookup yields CDR1 LNHDA and CDR2 SQIVND (reference sequence). The CDR3 sequence is CASSQSGGLAGASYNEQFF.

The V gene is TRBV11-3, the J gene TRBJ2-3. The CDR3 has 16 residues. Germline CDR1 and CDR2: SGHNT and YENEEA. The CDR3 sequence is CASSLNDRVGTDTQYF. The complete variable domain, with remaining parts taken from reference TRBV11-3 and TRBJ2-3, reads EAGVVQSPRYKIIEKKQPVAFWCNPISGHNTLYWYLQNLGQGPELLIRYENEEAVDDSQLPKDRFSAERLKGVDSTLKIQPAELGDSAVYLCASSLNDRVGTDTQYFGPGTRLTVL.

Considering frequency, this clonotype is medium-sized (0.01 to 0.1%). The rearrangement links TRBV28 to TRBJ2-2. The CDR3 totals 12 residues. The germline V gene has CDR1 MDHEN and CDR2 SYDVKM. The CDR3 loop reads CASSLVGGELFF. The full variable domain, rest sourced from reference TRBV28 and TRBJ2-2, is DVKVTQSSRYLVKRTGEKVFLECVQDMDHENMFWYRQDPGLGLRLIYFSYDVKMKEKGDIPEGYSVSREKKERFSLILESASTNQTSMYLCASSLVGGELFFGEGSRLTVL.

The V call is TRBV7-9, the J call TRBJ1-2. The CDR3 spans 14 residues. Germline CDR1 is SEHNR and CDR2 is FQNEAQ (reference sequence). The CDR3 loop is CASSSGLLNYGYTF.

This clonotype registers medium-sized by frequency. V is TRBV10-2 and J is TRBJ2-7; TCRdb's D call of TRBD2 is untestable without DNA. The CDR3 has 12 amino acids. In germline, CDR1 is WSHSY, CDR2 SAAADI. Here the CDR3 reads CASRDSPNEQYF.

This clonotype is called medium-sized based on its frequency. The chain combines TRBV20-1 with TRBJ2-7. The CDR3 is made up of 13 amino acids. The germline V gene encodes CDR1 DFQATT and CDR2 SNEGSKA (reference sequence). CDR3 in amino acids: CSARGSASYEQYF.

The chain employs TRBV7-8 and TRBJ2-1; TCRdb designates TRBD1, a call that cannot be tested without DNA. Germline V CDR1 and CDR2: SGHVS, FQNEAQ. This CDR3 has 17 residues. The CDR3 sequence: CASSLAPEDSTYNEQFF.

The chain links TRBV20-1 to TRBJ2-5; lacking DNA, the TRBD2 call made by TCRdb goes unchecked. This CDR3 is 16 amino acids long. Germline CDR1 and CDR2: DFQATT and SNEGSKA (reference sequence). The chain's CDR3 is CSASGRRTSGKETQYF.

This clonotype is medium-sized by frequency. The chain is built from TRBV12-3 or TRBV12-4 and TRBJ2-1; the D call from TCRdb, TRBD2, cannot be confirmed without DNA. The CDR3 covers 16 residues. Here the CDR3 reads CASSPPGLAGVGEQFF.

The chain recombines TRBV14 with TRBJ2-7; TCRdb's D call of TRBD2 is untestable without DNA. The CDR3 is made up of 17 amino acids. Germline assignment: CDR1 SGHDN and CDR2 FVKESK. CDR3 loop: CASSQPSGRAMDHEQYF.

This chain uses TRBV6-5 with TRBJ2-7; the TRBD2 assignment by TCRdb is unverifiable without DNA. In germline, CDR1 is MNHEY, CDR2 SVGAGI. This CDR3 is 14 amino acids long. The CDR3 protein is CASSYLSGSYEQYF.